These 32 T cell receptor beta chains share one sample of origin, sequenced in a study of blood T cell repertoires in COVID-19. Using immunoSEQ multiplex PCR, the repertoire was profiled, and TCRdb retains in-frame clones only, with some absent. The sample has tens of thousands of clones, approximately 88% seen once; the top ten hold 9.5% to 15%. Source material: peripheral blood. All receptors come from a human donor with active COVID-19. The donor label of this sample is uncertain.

The CDR3 here is CASSDTGGETQYF. In nucleotides, the CDR3 is TGTGCCAGCAGTGACACAGGGGGGGAGACCCAGTACTTC. The chain links TRBV2 to TRBJ2-5, with 8 nucleotides matching TRBD1. Germline CDR1 SNHLY, CDR2 FYNNEI. Germline trimming cut 3 bases from V and 5 bases from J; bases unmatched to any gene: 2. This CDR3 comprises 13 residues.

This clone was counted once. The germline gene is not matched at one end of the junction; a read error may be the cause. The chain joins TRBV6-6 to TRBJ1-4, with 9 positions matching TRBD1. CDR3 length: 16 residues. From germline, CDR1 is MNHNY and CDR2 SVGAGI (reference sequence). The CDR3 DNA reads TGTGCCAGCAGTCACTCCCCCGGGACAGGGCTTGAAAAACTGTTTTTT. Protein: CASSHSPGTGLEKLFF.

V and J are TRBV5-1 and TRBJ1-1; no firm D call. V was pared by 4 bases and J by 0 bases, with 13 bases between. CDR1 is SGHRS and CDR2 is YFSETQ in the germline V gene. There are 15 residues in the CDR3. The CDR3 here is CASSPGLTMNTEAFF. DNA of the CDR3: TGCGCCAGCAGCCCGGGTCTGACCATGAACACTGAAGCTTTCTTT.

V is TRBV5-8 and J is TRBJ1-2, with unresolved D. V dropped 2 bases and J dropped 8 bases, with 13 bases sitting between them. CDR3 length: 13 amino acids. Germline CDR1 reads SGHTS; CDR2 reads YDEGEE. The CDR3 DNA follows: TGTGCCAGCAGCTTCGCGAATAGCATGGGCTACACCTTC. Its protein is CASSFANSMGYTF.

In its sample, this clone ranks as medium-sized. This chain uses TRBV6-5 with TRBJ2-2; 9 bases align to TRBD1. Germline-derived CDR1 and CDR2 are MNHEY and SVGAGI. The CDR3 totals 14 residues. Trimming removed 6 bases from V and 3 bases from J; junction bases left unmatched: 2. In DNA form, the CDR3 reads TGTGCCAGCAGCGGACAGGGGCACACCGGGGAGCTGTTTTTT. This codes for CASSGQGHTGELFF.

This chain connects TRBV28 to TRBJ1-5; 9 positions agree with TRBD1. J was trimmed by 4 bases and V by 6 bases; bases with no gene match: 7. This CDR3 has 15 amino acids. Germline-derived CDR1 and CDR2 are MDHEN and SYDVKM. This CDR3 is CASRQQGAGNQPQHF. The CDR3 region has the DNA TGTGCCAGCAGGCAACAGGGGGCAGGGAATCAGCCCCAGCATTTT. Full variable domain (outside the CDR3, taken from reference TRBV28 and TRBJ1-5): DVKVTQSSRYLVKRTGEKVFLECVQDMDHENMFWYRQDPGLGLRLIYFSYDVKMKEKGDIPEGYSVSREKKERFSLILESASTNQTSMYLCASRQQGAGNQPQHFGDGTRLSIL.

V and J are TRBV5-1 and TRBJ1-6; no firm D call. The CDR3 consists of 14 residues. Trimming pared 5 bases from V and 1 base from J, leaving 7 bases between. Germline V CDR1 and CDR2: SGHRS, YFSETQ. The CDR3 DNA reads TGCGCCAGCAGTGTCGGGTCCTATAATTCACCCCTCCACTTT. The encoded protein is CASSVGSYNSPLHF.

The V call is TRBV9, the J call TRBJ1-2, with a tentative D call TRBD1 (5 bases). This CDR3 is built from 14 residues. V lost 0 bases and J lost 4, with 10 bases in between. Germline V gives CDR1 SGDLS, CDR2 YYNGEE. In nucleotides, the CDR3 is TGTGCCAGCAGCGTAGCAGGGTTAGGCTATGGCTACACCTTC. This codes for CASSVAGLGYGYTF. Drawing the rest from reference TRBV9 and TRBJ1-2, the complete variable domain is DSGVTQTPKHLITATGQRVTLRCSPRSGDLSVYWYQQSLDQGLQFLIQYYNGEERAKGNILERFSAQQFPDLHSELNLSSLELGDSALYFCASSVAGLGYGYTFGSGTRLTVV.

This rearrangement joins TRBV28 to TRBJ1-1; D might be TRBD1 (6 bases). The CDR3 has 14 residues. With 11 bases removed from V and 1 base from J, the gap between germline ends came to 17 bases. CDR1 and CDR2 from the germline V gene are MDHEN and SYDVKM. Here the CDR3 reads CAVGGGRRNTEAFF. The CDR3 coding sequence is TGTGCCGTTGGGGGGGGGCGTAGGAACACTGAAGCTTTCTTT. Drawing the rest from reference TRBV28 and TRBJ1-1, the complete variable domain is DVKVTQSSRYLVKRTGEKVFLECVQDMDHENMFWYRQDPGLGLRLIYFSYDVKMKEKGDIPEGYSVSREKKERFSLILESASTNQTSMYLCAVGGGRRNTEAFFGQGTRLTVV.

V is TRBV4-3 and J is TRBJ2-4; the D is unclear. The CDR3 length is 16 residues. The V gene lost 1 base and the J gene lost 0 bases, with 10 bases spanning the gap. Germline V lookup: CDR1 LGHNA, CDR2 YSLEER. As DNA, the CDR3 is TGCGCCAGCAGCCAAGTCTGGCAGGCAGCCAAAAACATTCAGTACTTC. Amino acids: CASSQVWQAAKNIQYF.

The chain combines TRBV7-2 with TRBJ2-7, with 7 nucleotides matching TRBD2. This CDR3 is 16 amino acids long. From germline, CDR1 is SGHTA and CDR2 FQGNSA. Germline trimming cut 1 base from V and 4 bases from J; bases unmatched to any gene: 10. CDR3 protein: CASSLDVGASGYEQYF. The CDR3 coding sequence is TGTGCCAGCAGCTTAGACGTTGGGGCTAGCGGTTACGAGCAGTACTTC.

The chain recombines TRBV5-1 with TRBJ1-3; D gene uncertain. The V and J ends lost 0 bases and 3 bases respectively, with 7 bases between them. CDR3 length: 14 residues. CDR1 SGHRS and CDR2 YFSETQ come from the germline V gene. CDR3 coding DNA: TGCGCCAGCAGCTTGGCGGGATTTGGAAACACCATATATTTT. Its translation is CASSLAGFGNTIYF.

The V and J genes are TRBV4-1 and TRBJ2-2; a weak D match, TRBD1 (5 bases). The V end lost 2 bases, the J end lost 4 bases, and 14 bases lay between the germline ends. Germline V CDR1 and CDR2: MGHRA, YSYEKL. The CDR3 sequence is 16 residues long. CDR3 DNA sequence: TGCGCCAGCAGCCAAACTCGAATCAGGGCCACCGGGGAGCTGTTTTTT. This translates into CASSQTRIRATGELFF.

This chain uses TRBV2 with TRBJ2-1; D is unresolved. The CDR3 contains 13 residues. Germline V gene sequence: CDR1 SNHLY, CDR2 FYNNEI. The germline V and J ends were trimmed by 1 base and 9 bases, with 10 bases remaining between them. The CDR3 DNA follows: TGTGCCAGCAGTGAAGTACAGTCAATTGAGCAGTTCTTC. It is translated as CASSEVQSIEQFF.

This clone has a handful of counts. The CDR3: CASSLEWLSYNEQFF. In nucleotides, the CDR3 is TGTGCCAGCAGCTTAGAATGGCTTTCCTACAATGAGCAGTTCTTC. This sequence joins TRBV11-2 and TRBJ2-1; D gene uncertain. The CDR3 has 15 residues. The V gene lost 0 bases and the J gene lost 1 base, with 7 bases spanning the gap. Germline V gives CDR1 SGHAT, CDR2 FQNNGV.

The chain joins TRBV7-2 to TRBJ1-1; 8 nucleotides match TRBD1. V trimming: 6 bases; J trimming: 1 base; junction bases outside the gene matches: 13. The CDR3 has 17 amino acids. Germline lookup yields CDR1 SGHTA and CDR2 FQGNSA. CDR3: CASRQSGGRRPNTEAFF. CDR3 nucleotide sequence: TGTGCCAGCAGACAATCAGGGGGCAGGCGGCCGAACACTGAAGCTTTCTTT.

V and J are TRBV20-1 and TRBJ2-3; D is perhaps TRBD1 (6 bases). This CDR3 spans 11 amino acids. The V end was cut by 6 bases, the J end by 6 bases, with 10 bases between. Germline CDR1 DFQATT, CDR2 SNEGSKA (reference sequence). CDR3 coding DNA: TGCAGTGCGGACAGCCACGATACGCAGTATTTT. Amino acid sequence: CSADSHDTQYF.

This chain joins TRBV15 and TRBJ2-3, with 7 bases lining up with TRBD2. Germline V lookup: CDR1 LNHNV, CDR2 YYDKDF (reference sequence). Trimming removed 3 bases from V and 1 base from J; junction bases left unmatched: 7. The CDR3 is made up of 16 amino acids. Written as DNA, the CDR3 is TGTGCCACCAGCAGCACAAGACTAGCCGGCACAGATACGCAGTATTTT. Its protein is CATSSTRLAGTDTQYF.

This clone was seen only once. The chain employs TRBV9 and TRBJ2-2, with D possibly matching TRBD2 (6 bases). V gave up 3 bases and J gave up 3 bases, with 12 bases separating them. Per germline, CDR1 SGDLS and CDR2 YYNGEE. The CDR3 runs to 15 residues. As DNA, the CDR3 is TGTGCCAGCAGCGCCCCGGGACTGTACACCGGGGAGCTGTTTTTT. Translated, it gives CASSAPGLYTGELFF.

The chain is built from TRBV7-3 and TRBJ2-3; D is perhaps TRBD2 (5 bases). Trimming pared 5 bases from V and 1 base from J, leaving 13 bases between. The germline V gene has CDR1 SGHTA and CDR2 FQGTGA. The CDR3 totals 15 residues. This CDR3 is CASSPQAGRTDTQYF. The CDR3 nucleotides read TGTGCCAGCAGCCCTCAGGCGGGCCGCACAGATACGCAGTATTTT.

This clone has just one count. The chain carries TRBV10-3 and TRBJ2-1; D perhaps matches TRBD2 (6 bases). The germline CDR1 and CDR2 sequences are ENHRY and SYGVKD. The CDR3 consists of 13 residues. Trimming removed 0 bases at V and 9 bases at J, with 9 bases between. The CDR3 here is CAISESGGIEQFF. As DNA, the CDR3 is TGTGCCATCAGTGAGTCGGGGGGAATTGAGCAGTTCTTC.

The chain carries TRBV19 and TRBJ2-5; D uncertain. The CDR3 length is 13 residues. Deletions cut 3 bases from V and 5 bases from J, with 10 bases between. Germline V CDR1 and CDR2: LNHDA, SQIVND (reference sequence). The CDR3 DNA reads TGTGCCAGTAGTATCCCAGGTTGGGAGACCCAGTACTTC. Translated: CASSIPGWETQYF.

CDR3 loop: CASSLGAGGDSPLHF. In nucleotides, the CDR3 is TGTGCCAGCAGCTTGGGGGCAGGGGGCGATTCACCCCTCCACTTT. The chain recombines TRBV5-5 with TRBJ1-6; 8 positions agree with TRBD1. Germline loops: CDR1 SGHKS, CDR2 YYEKEE (reference sequence). The CDR3 is 15 amino acids. Trimming took 0 bases from V and 8 from J; bases not matched to a gene: 4. Full variable domain (missing parts from reference TRBV5-5 and TRBJ1-6): DAGVTQSPTHLIKTRGQQVTLRCSPISGHKSVSWYQQVLGQGPQFIFQYYEKEERGRGNFPDRFSARQFPNYSSELNVNALLLGDSALYLCASSLGAGGDSPLHFGNGTRLTVT.

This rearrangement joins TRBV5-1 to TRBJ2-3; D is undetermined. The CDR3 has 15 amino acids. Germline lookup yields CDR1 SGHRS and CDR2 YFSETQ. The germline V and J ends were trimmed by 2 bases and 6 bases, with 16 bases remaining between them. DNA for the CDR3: TGCGCCAGCAGCTTAACGCGAGGCGGTGCGGATACGCAGTATTTT. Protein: CASSLTRGGADTQYF.

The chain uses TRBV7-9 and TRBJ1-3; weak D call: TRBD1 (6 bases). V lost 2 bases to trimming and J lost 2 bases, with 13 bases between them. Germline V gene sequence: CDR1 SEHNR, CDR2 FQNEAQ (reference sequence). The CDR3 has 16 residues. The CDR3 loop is CASSLKGGHAGNTIYF. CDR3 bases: TGTGCCAGCAGCTTAAAGGGGGGGCACGCTGGAAACACCATATATTTT.

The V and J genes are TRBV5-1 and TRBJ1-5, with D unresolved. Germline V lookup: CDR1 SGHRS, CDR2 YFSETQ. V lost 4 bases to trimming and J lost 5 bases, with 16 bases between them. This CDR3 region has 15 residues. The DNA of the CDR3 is TGCGCCAGCAGCCCCGGGAAGATTGGGTATCAGCCCCAGCATTTT. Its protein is CASSPGKIGYQPQHF.

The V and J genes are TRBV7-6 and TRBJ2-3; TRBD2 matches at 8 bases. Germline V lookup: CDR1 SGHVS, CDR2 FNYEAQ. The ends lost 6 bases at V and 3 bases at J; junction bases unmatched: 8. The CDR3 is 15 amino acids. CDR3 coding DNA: TGTGCCAGCAGTAGGGGACTAGGAGTTACAGATACGCAGTATTTT. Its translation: CASSRGLGVTDTQYF.

CDR3 nucleotides: TGTGCCAGCTCGGTAGGAGCTTCTGAAGCTTTCTTT. This encodes CASSVGASEAFF. The V call is TRBV18, the J call TRBJ1-1; D not certain. This CDR3 contains 12 residues. Germline assignment: CDR1 KGHSH and CDR2 LQKENI. Trimming removed 6 bases from V and 6 bases from J, with 11 bases in between.

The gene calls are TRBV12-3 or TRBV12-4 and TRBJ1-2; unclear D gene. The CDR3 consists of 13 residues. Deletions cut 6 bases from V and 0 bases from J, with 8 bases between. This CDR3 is CASSPSSNYGYTF. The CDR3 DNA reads TGTGCCAGCAGCCCCAGTTCTAACTATGGCTACACCTTC.

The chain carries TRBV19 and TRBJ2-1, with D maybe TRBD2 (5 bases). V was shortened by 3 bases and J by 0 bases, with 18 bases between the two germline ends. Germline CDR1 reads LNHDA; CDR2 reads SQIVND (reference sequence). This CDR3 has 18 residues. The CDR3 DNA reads TGTGCCAGTAGTATGCCCACTGGGCGGGCTCTCTCCTACAATGAGCAGTTCTTC. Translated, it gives CASSMPTGRALSYNEQFF.

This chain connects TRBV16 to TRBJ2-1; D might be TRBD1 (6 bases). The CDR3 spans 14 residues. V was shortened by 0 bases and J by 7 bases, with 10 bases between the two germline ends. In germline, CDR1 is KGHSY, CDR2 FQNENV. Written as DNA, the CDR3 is TGTGCCAGCAGCCAATCTCCCCAGGGGAATGAGCAGTTCTTC. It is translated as CASSQSPQGNEQFF.

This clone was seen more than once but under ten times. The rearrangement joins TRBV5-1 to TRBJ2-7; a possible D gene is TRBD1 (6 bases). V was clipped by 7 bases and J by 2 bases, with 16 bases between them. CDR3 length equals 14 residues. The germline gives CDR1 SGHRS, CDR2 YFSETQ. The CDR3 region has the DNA TGCGCCAGCGGGCGGACAGCTTCAACCTACGAGCAGTACTTC. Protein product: CASGRTASTYEQYF.